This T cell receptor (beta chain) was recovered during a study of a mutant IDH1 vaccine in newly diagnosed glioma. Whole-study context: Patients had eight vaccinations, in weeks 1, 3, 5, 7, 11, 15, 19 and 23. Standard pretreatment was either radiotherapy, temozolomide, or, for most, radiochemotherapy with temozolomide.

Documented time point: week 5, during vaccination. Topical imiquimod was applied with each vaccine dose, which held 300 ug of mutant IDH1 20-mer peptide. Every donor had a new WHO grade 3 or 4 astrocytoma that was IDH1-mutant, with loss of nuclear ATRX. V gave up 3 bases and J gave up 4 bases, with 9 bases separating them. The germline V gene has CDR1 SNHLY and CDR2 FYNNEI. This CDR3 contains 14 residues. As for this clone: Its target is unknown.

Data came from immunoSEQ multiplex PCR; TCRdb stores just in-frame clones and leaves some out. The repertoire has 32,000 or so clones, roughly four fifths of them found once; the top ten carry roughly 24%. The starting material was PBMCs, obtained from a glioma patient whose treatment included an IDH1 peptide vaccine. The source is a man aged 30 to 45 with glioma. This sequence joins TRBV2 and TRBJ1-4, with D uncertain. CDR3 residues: CASSDTAYNEKLFF. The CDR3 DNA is TGTGCCAGCAGTGATACAGCCTATAATGAAAAACTGTTTTTT. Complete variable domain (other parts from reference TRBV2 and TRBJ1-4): EPEVTQTPSHQVTQMGQEVILRCVPISNHLYFYWYRQILGQKVEFLVSFYNNEISEKSEIFDDQFSVERPDGSNFTLKIRSTKLEDSAMYFCASSDTAYNEKLFFGSGTQLSVL.